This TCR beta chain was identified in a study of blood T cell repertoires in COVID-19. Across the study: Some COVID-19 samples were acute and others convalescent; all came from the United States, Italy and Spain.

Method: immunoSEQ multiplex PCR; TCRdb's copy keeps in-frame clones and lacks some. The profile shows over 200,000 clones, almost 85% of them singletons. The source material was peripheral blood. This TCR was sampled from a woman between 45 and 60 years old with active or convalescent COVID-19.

CDR3 in amino acids: CASSSPGQANYGYTF. The DNA for the CDR3 is TGTGCCAGCAGTTCCCCCGGACAGGCGAACTATGGCTACACCTTC. The V gene is TRBV28, the J gene TRBJ1-2; 7 nucleotides line up with TRBD1. Trimming took 4 bases from V and 2 from J; bases not matched to a gene: 7. CDR1 is MDHEN, CDR2 SYDVKM, per germline. The CDR3 is 15 amino acids.